This is a list of T cell receptor beta chains from one sample in a study of T cells in Graves' hyperthyroidism and ophthalmopathy. TCRdb re-analysed the multiplex PCR reads in MiXCR, keeping a single row per CDR3 protein. The sample records approximately 530,000 distinct CDR3 sequences, about 20% being singletons. Sample: blood. Receptors were obtained from a man between 35 and 55 years old with Graves' ophthalmopathy. The CDR3 runs from the conserved cysteine through the conserved F or W. Fields, in order: clone size, J gene, V gene, D gene, CDR3 protein, CDR3 DNA. A D gene is named only where the DNA matches it firmly. Clone size is given for some rows only: seen once, a few or many times, or a class if the clone is expanded.

clone_size: few
j_call: TRBJ1-1
v_call: TRBV2
d_call: NA
cdr3_aa: CASTLREVNTEAFF
cdr3_nt: TGTGCCAGCACCCTCAGGGAGGTGAACACTGAAGCTTTCTTT

clone_size: many
j_call: TRBJ1-1
v_call: TRBV11-3
d_call: NA
cdr3_aa: CASSLSGDTEAFF
cdr3_nt: TGTGCCAGCAGCTTATCGGGGGACACTGAAGCTTTCTTT

clone_size: NA
j_call: TRBJ1-5
v_call: TRBV30
d_call: NA
cdr3_aa: CAWSVSGSSNQPQHF
cdr3_nt: TGTGCCTGGAGTGTATCAGGGTCAAGCAATCAGCCCCAGCATTTT

clone_size: NA
j_call: TRBJ2-7
v_call: TRBV20-1
d_call: TRBD2
cdr3_aa: CSAERGGYEQYF
cdr3_nt: TGCAGTGCTGAACGGGGAGGGTACGAGCAGTACTTC

clone_size: few
j_call: TRBJ2-6
v_call: TRBV7-3
d_call: NA
cdr3_aa: CASSLTLSNVLTF
cdr3_nt: TGTGCCAGCAGCTTAACCCTCAGCAACGTCCTGACTTTC

clone_size: NA
j_call: TRBJ1-5
v_call: TRBV10-3
d_call: TRBD1
cdr3_aa: CAISQDRGVNQPQHF
cdr3_nt: TGTGCCATCAGCCAGGACAGGGGAGTCAATCAGCCCCAGCATTTT

clone_size: many
j_call: TRBJ1-1
v_call: TRBV11-2
d_call: NA
cdr3_aa: CASSPTSLTEAFF
cdr3_nt: TGTGCCAGCAGCCCGACCTCACTCACTGAAGCTTTCTTT

clone_size: many
j_call: TRBJ2-2
v_call: TRBV7-3
d_call: NA
cdr3_aa: CASSLEYTGELFF
cdr3_nt: TGTGCCAGCAGCTTAGAATACACCGGGGAGCTGTTTTTT

clone_size: few
j_call: TRBJ2-7
v_call: TRBV10-3
d_call: NA
cdr3_aa: CAGGSSPYEQYF
cdr3_nt: TGTGCCGGAGGGAGTTCCCCGTACGAGCAGTACTTC

clone_size: NA
j_call: TRBJ1-1
v_call: TRBV4-3
d_call: TRBD1
cdr3_aa: CASSQLGQKNTEAFF
cdr3_nt: TGCGCCAGCAGCCAATTGGGACAGAAGAACACTGAAGCTTTCTTT

clone_size: many
j_call: TRBJ2-7
v_call: TRBV3-1
d_call: NA
cdr3_aa: CASSQSLATTYEQYF
cdr3_nt: TGTGCCAGCAGCCAGTCCCTAGCGACCACCTACGAGCAGTACTTC

clone_size: many
j_call: TRBJ2-3
v_call: TRBV12-3/TRBV12-4
d_call: NA
cdr3_aa: CASSLTGAFTDTQYF
cdr3_nt: TGTGCCAGCAGTTTAACCGGTGCCTTCACAGATACGCAGTATTTT

clone_size: NA
j_call: TRBJ2-7
v_call: TRBV3-1
d_call: NA
cdr3_aa: CASSQVSGPVYEQYF
cdr3_nt: TGTGCCAGCAGCCAAGTTTCGGGGCCCGTGTACGAGCAGTACTTC

clone_size: many
j_call: TRBJ2-2
v_call: TRBV3-1
d_call: NA
cdr3_aa: CASSHGHVTGELFF
cdr3_nt: TGTGCCAGCAGCCATGGTCACGTTACCGGGGAGCTGTTTTTT

clone_size: NA
j_call: TRBJ2-6
v_call: TRBV5-1
d_call: NA
cdr3_aa: CASSTLSGANVLTF
cdr3_nt: TGCGCCAGCAGCACACTCTCTGGGGCCAACGTCCTGACTTTC

clone_size: NA
j_call: TRBJ1-3
v_call: TRBV20-1
d_call: NA
cdr3_aa: CSVQVSGNTIYF
cdr3_nt: TGCAGTGTGCAGGTGTCTGGAAACACCATATATTTT

clone_size: NA
j_call: TRBJ1-1
v_call: TRBV11-2
d_call: NA
cdr3_aa: CASSLDRIWGVVPEAFF
cdr3_nt: TGTGCCAGCAGCTTAGACCGAATCTGGGGTGTGGTTCCTGAAGCTTTCTTT

clone_size: NA
j_call: TRBJ1-1
v_call: TRBV5-1
d_call: NA
cdr3_aa: CASTLFSDSRNTEAFF
cdr3_nt: TGCGCCAGCACCCTATTCTCCGACAGCCGGAACACTGAAGCTTTCTTT

clone_size: NA
j_call: TRBJ2-3
v_call: TRBV10-3
d_call: TRBD1
cdr3_aa: CAISEKGQGPHTQYF
cdr3_nt: TGTGCCATCAGTGAAAAGGGACAGGGGCCCCATACGCAGTATTTT

clone_size: many
j_call: TRBJ2-7
v_call: TRBV28
d_call: NA
cdr3_aa: CASSNTGKSDEQYF
cdr3_nt: TGTGCCAGCAGCAATACAGGGAAAAGCGACGAGCAGTACTTC

clone_size: few
j_call: TRBJ1-3
v_call: TRBV30
d_call: NA
cdr3_aa: CAWRIPGNTIYF
cdr3_nt: TGTGCCTGGAGAATTCCTGGAAACACCATATATTTT

clone_size: many
j_call: TRBJ2-5
v_call: TRBV11-2
d_call: TRBD2
cdr3_aa: CASSLLAGGLETQYF
cdr3_nt: TGTGCCAGCAGTCTACTAGCGGGGGGGCTTGAGACCCAGTACTTC

clone_size: NA
j_call: TRBJ2-7
v_call: TRBV5-1
d_call: TRBD1
cdr3_aa: CASSLVGDSIREQYF
cdr3_nt: TGCGCCAGCAGCTTGGTTGGGGACAGCATCCGGGAGCAGTACTTC

clone_size: NA
j_call: TRBJ1-4
v_call: TRBV9
d_call: NA
cdr3_aa: CASSVDSGGGNEKLFF
cdr3_nt: TGTGCCAGCAGCGTGGATTCGGGGGGCGGGAATGAAAAACTGTTTTTT

clone_size: many
j_call: TRBJ2-1
v_call: TRBV20-1
d_call: NA
cdr3_aa: CSASRTAALNEQFF
cdr3_nt: TGCAGTGCGAGCAGGACAGCCGCTCTCAATGAGCAGTTCTTC

clone_size: many
j_call: TRBJ2-7
v_call: TRBV10-3
d_call: TRBD2
cdr3_aa: CATSGKSSYEQYF
cdr3_nt: TGTGCCACTAGCGGGAAAAGCTCCTACGAGCAGTACTTC

clone_size: many
j_call: TRBJ1-1
v_call: TRBV19
d_call: NA
cdr3_aa: CASSPVAPGNTEAFF
cdr3_nt: TGTGCCAGTAGTCCCGTCGCCCCGGGTAACACTGAAGCTTTCTTT

clone_size: few
j_call: TRBJ1-4
v_call: TRBV2
d_call: TRBD1
cdr3_aa: CASRPTDRGLGEKLFF
cdr3_nt: TGTGCCAGCAGACCCACGGACAGGGGGCTAGGTGAAAAACTGTTTTTT

clone_size: NA
j_call: TRBJ1-1
v_call: TRBV10-3
d_call: TRBD1
cdr3_aa: CAISGGTGGNTEAFF
cdr3_nt: TGTGCCATCAGTGGGGGGACAGGGGGGAACACTGAAGCTTTCTTT